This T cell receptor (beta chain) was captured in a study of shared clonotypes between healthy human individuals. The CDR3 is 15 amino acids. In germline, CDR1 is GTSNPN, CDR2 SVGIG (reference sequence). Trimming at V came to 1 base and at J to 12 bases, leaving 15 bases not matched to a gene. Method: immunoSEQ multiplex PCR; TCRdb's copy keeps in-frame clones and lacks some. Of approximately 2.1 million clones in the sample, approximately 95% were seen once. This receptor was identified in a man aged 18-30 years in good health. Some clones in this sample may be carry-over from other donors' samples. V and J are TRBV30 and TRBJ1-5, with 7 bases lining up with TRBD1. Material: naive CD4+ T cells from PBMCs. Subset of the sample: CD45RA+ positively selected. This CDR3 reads CAWSERGRLGGDQHF. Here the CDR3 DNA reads TGTGCCTGGAGTGAGAGGGGGCGACTAGGGGGAGACCAGCATTTT.